This TCR beta chain was captured in a study of T-cell memory formation after mild COVID-19. In the study overall: Clusters were largely donor specific.

TCR alpha and TCR beta cDNA libraries with sample barcodes and UMIs came from 5'RACE using constant-segment primers. TCRdb recomputed calls from the 5' RACE reads with MiXCR, one row per CDR3 protein. The profile covers 90,000 to 120,000 distinct CDR3 sequences, with 13% to 15% appearing a single time and under 45% taken by the ten largest. The CDR3 consists of 10 residues. V was clipped by 6 bases and J by 4 bases, with 2 bases between them. Per germline, CDR1 MNHEY and CDR2 SMNVEV (reference sequence). On this clonotype: Its antigen remains unknown.

General study findings and limits: Some clones that responded turned up in pre-infection memory, which suggests that cross-reactive memory joined in.

Sequenced sample: PBMCs or a T cell subset sorted from them (not recorded which). The TCR sequence derives from a man in his late teens or twenties who had mild COVID-19 (a few samples of this study predate the infection). Cell type and time point are not known. The chain couples TRBV27 to TRBJ2-3, with D hard to call. Here the CDR3 reads CASRADTQYF. CDR3 sequence (DNA): TGTGCCAGCAGGGCAGATACGCAGTATTTT.